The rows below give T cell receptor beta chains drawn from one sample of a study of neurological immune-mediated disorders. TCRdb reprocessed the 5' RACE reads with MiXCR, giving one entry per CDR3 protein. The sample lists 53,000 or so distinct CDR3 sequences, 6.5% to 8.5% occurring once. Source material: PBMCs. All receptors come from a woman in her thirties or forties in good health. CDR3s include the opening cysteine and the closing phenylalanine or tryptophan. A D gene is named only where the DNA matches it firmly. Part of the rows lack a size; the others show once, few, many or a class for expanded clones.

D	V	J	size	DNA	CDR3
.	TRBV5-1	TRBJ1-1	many	TGCGCCAGCAGCCCGGATAGTCCGGTGAACACTGAAGCTTTCTTT	CASSPDSPVNTEAFF
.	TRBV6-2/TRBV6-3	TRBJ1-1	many	TGTGCCAGCAGTTACTCGATGTTAAGGGACAACACTGAAGCTTTCTTT	CASSYSMLRDNTEAFF
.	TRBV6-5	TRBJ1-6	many	TGTGCCAGCAGCGGCGCCTTCTATAATTCACCCCTCCACTTT	CASSGAFYNSPLHF
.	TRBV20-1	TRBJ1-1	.	TGCAGTGCTAGACAGGGTATTAACGCTGAAGCTTTCTTT	CSARQGINAEAFF
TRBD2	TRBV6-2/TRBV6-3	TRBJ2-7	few	TGTGCCAGCAGGCGGGAGTACCCCTACGAGCAGTACTTC	CASRREYPYEQYF
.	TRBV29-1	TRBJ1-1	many	TGCAGCGTTGATTCGCTCGGGGATAAGTCTTTCTTT	CSVDSLGDKSFF
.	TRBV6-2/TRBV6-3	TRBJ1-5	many	TGTGCCAGCAGTTACGCGGGGGTCGCTCAGCCCCAGCATTTT	CASSYAGVAQPQHF
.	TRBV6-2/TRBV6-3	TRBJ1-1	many	TGTGCCAGCAGCCAGACATCAGGCGCCTCTGAAGCTTTCTTT	CASSQTSGASEAFF
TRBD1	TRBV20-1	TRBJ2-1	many	TGCAGCCGCCTCGGGACAGGTAGTGAGCAGTTCTTC	CSRLGTGSEQFF
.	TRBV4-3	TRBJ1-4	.	TGCGCCAGCAGCCAAGAGACACGATCTTATGAAAAACTGTTTTTT	CASSQETRSYEKLFF
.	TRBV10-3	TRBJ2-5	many	TGTGCCATCAGTCCCGCCACGACAGCCATCCAAGAGACCCAGTACTTC	CAISPATTAIQETQYF
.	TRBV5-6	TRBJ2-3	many	TGTGCCAGCAGCGAGTCCACCCGGGCGTTCAGCACAGATACGCAGTATTTT	CASSESTRAFSTDTQYF
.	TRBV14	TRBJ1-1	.	TGTGCCAGCAGCCCAATGGACGCCAGGCCCACTGAAGCTTTCTTT	CASSPMDARPTEAFF
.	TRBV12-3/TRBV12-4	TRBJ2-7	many	TGTGCCAGCAGTTTAGGACTCAGTGGCGAGCAGTACTTC	CASSLGLSGEQYF
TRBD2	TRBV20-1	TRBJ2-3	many	TGCAGTGCTAGGGGGCCTCTAGCGGGGGGTGCAGATACGCAGTATTTT	CSARGPLAGGADTQYF
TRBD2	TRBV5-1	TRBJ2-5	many	TGCGCCAGCAGCCAAGGACTAGCGGGGGGTCAAGAGACCCAGTACTTC	CASSQGLAGGQETQYF
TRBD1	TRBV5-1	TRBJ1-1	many	TGCGCCAGCAGCCCGGAACAGGGGGCCACTGAAGCTTTCTTT	CASSPEQGATEAFF
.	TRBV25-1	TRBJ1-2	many	TGTGCCAGCACTAACGCCGGGACTAACTATGGCTACACCTTC	CASTNAGTNYGYTF
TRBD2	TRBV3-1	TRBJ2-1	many	TGTGCCAGCTCCCATAGCGGGGGGGCCTGGAATGAGCAGTTCTTC	CASSHSGGAWNEQFF
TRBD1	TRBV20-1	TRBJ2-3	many	TGCAGTGCTCCTCACCGGACAGGGGCGCTCACAGATACGCAGTATTTT	CSAPHRTGALTDTQYF
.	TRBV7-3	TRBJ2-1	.	TGTACCAGCAGCTTAGGGGGACCCGGTGACCAGTTCTTC	CTSSLGGPGDQFF
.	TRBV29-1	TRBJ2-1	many	TGCAGCGTTCGGCTGGGGAGGATCAGCGAGCAGTTCTTC	CSVRLGRISEQFF
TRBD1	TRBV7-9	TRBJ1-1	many	TGTGCCAGCGTCCCGGGACAGGACACTGAAGCTTTCTTT	CASVPGQDTEAFF
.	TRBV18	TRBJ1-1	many	TGTGCCAGCTCACGATCACCAGGGGTTGTGAACACTGAAGCTTTCTTT	CASSRSPGVVNTEAFF
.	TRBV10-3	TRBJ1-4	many	TGTGCCATCAGTGAGAGTGGTGCAACTAATGAAAAACTGTTTTTT	CAISESGATNEKLFF
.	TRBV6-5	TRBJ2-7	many	TGTGCCAGCAGTCCTAATTTCTCCTACGAGCAGTACTTC	CASSPNFSYEQYF
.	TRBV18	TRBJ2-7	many	TGTGCCAGCTCACCACTAGAGGCACACCGGGATTCCTACGAGCAGTACTTC	CASSPLEAHRDSYEQYF
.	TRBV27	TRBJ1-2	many	TGTGCCAGCAGACGATCCCCGGGTTCTGATGGCTACACCTTC	CASRRSPGSDGYTF